These 26 T cell receptor beta chains came from one sample sequenced in a study of long-term antiretroviral therapy in people with HIV. The authors ran the immunoSEQ assay, v3.0, at survey level. Method: immunoSEQ multiplex PCR; TCRdb's copy keeps in-frame clones and lacks some. The sample shows about 28,000 clones, 80% of them seen only once. Here the sequenced sample was unsorted PBMCs, taken 0.3 years after starting antiretroviral therapy. Every receptor here comes from a man aged 35 to 55 with HIV.

This clone has just a few counts. The chain combines TRBV6-1 with TRBJ1-2; no reliable D call. The ends were cut back, 2 bases at V and 4 bases at J, with 14 bases in the middle. Germline V lookup: CDR1 MNHNS, CDR2 SASEGT. CDR3 length: 15 residues. The CDR3 sequence: CASSERFPPVYGYTF. CDR3 coding DNA: TGTGCCAGCAGTGAAAGGTTTCCTCCGGTCTATGGCTACACCTTC.

The J gene is TRBJ2-5, the V gene TRBV29-1, with unresolved D. V lost 4 bases, J lost 3 bases, and 21 bases lay in between. The germline gives CDR1 SQVTM, CDR2 ANQGSEA. This CDR3 has 16 residues. CDR3 amino acids: CSVARMPRQAEETQYF. CDR3 DNA sequence: TGCAGCGTTGCCCGAATGCCCCGGCAGGCGGAAGAGACCCAGTACTTC. Supplemented by reference TRBV29-1 and TRBJ2-5, the full variable domain reads SAVISQKPSRDICQRGTSLTIQCQVDSQVTMMFWYRQQPGQSLTLIATANQGSEATYESGFVIDKFPISRPNLTFSTLTVSNMSPEDSSIYLCSVARMPRQAEETQYFGPGTRLLVL.

V and J are TRBV6-5 and TRBJ1-2; 9 bases match TRBD1. J gave up 4 bases and V 6 bases, and 6 bases lay outside the gene matches. The germline CDR1 and CDR2 sequences are MNHEY and SVGAGI. The CDR3 extends over 14 amino acids. The CDR3 DNA is TGTGCCAGCAGCAGACAGGGGGACACCTATGGCTACACCTTC. It encodes CASSRQGDTYGYTF.

V usage is TRBV7-7 and J usage is TRBJ2-1; 15 bases fit TRBD2. CDR3 length equals 16 residues. Germline CDR1 is SSHAT and CDR2 is FNYEAQ (reference sequence). V lost 2 bases, J lost 15 bases, and 11 bases stayed unmatched. The CDR3 sequence is CASSLTLPGTSGRLFF. CDR3 DNA sequence: TGTGCCAGCAGCTTAACCCTTCCCGGGACTAGCGGGAGGCTGTTCTTC.

This sequence joins TRBV19 and TRBJ2-5; D unresolved. CDR1 and CDR2 from the germline V gene are LNHDA and SQIVND (reference sequence). The CDR3 sequence is 13 residues long. The V and J ends lost 5 bases and 0 bases respectively, with 7 bases between them. This chain's CDR3 is CASSHRNQETQYF. In DNA, the CDR3 is TGTGCCAGTAGTCATCGGAACCAAGAGACCCAGTACTTC.

This chain connects TRBV13 to TRBJ1-1; no definite D call. The CDR3 has 13 residues. Germline V gene data show CDR1 as PRHDT and CDR2 as FYEKMQ (reference sequence). The V and J ends lost 0 bases and 7 bases respectively, with 9 bases between them. The CDR3 DNA reads TGTGCCAGCAGCTTAGGGCTGGGTTTTGAAGCTTTCTTT. Amino acid sequence: CASSLGLGFEAFF.

For the CDR3, the DNA is TGTGCCACCAGGCGACTCAGGGGACCGGATACGCAGTATTTT. Its translation: CATRRLRGPDTQYF. This sequence joins TRBV6-5 and TRBJ2-3; weak D call: TRBD1 (6 bases). The CDR3 loop spans 14 amino acids. Per the germline V gene, CDR1 is MNHEY and CDR2 is SVGAGI. Between the trimmed V and J ends, which lost 10 bases and 6 bases, there was a span of 20 bases.

This chain connects TRBV7-3 to TRBJ1-1; 7 bases match TRBD1. CDR3 size: 14 residues. Germline trimming cut 2 bases from V and 4 bases from J; bases unmatched to any gene: 4. Germline V gives CDR1 SGHTA, CDR2 FQGTGA. Here the CDR3 DNA reads TGTGCCAGCAGCTTACGGGCAGGGGGCACTGAAGCTTTCTTT. Protein sequence: CASSLRAGGTEAFF.

The chain is built from TRBV9 and TRBJ2-7, with D perhaps matching TRBD2 (5 bases). The CDR3 covers 16 residues. Germline V CDR1 and CDR2: SGDLS, YYNGEE. Trimming pared 4 bases from V and 0 bases from J, leaving 17 bases between. In DNA form, the CDR3 reads TGTGCCAGCAGCCCTAGCCGCAGCTTGAGCTCCTACGAGCAGTACTTC. Amino acid sequence: CASSPSRSLSSYEQYF.

The chain combines TRBV4-1 with TRBJ1-2; TRBD1 matches 7 bases. The CDR3 extends over 16 amino acids. The J segment lost 6 bases and the V segment lost 3 bases, leaving 13 bases of the junction unmatched. Germline assignment: CDR1 MGHRA and CDR2 YSYEKL. The CDR3 sequence: CASSHDPVRDRNGYTF. In DNA form, the CDR3 reads TGCGCCAGCAGCCACGATCCAGTCCGGGACAGAAATGGCTACACCTTC.

This clone was seen a few times. The CDR3 nucleotides read TGTGCCAGTAGTGCCCATCTAGCAAATGAGCAGTTCTTC. Protein product: CASSAHLANEQFF. This chain uses TRBV19 with TRBJ2-1, with a tentative D call TRBD2 (5 bases). The CDR3 contains 13 residues. Germline V CDR1 and CDR2: LNHDA, SQIVND (reference sequence). V lost 5 bases and J 7 bases, leaving 12 bases between the germline ends. Full variable domain (rest looked up from reference TRBV19 and TRBJ2-1): DGGITQSPKYLFRKEGQNVTLSCEQNLNHDAMYWYRQDPGQGLRLIYYSQIVNDFQKGDIAEGYSVSREKKESFPLTVTSAQKNPTAFYLCASSAHLANEQFFGPGTRLTVL.

J is TRBJ1-1 and V is TRBV5-8; 9 nucleotides align to TRBD1. The CDR3 runs 13 residues. Germline CDR1 and CDR2: SGHTS and YDEGEE. J was trimmed by 12 bases and V by 2 bases; bases with no gene match: 8. The CDR3 DNA reads as TGTGCCAGCAGCTTAGGGACAGGGATAACAACTTTCTTT. Its translation is CASSLGTGITTFF. The variable domain in full, with the rest retrieved from reference TRBV5-8 and TRBJ1-1, is EAGVTQSPTHLIKTRGQQATLRCSPISGHTSVYWYQQALGLGLQFLLWYDEGEERNRGNFPPRFSGRQFPNYSSELNVNALELEDSALYLCASSLGTGITTFFGQGTRLTVV.

The chain uses TRBV12-5 and TRBJ2-1; 9 positions match TRBD1. Trimming at V came to 2 bases and at J to 4 bases, leaving 12 bases not matched to a gene. Germline V lookup: CDR1 LGHNT, CDR2 FRNRAP. This CDR3 comprises 18 residues. Written as DNA, the CDR3 is TGTGCTAGTGGTTTGCTTGTTCAAACAGGGGGCGCGTACAATGAGCAGTTCTTC. It codes for CASGLLVQTGGAYNEQFF. Drawing the rest from reference TRBV12-5 and TRBJ2-1, the complete variable domain is DARVTQTPRHKVTEMGQEVTMRCQPILGHNTVFWYRQTMMQGLELLAYFRNRAPLDDSGMPKDRFSAEMPDATLATLKIQPSEPRDSAVYFCASGLLVQTGGAYNEQFFGPGTRLTVL.

In this sample, this clone turned up a few times. The CDR3 spells CASDLPSIQETQYF. The DNA of the CDR3 is TGTGCCAGTGACCTGCCTTCGATCCAAGAGACCCAGTACTTC. This chain connects TRBV6-1 to TRBJ2-5; unclear D gene. V lost 9 bases to trimming and J lost 1 base, with 15 bases between them. The CDR3 has 14 amino acids. CDR1 is MNHNS, CDR2 SASEGT, per germline.

In this sample, this clone turned up once. V is TRBV7-2 and J is TRBJ1-1, with a weak D call TRBD1 (6 bases). Trimming took 3 bases from V and 0 from J, leaving 8 bases between them. The CDR3 is 14 amino acids. Germline V CDR1 and CDR2: SGHTA, FQGNSA. The CDR3 sequence is CASSFGQLNTEAFF. DNA for the CDR3: TGTGCCAGCAGCTTTGGACAGTTGAACACTGAAGCTTTCTTT.

The chain combines TRBV28 with TRBJ1-5; D is uncertain. Germline V CDR1 and CDR2: MDHEN, SYDVKM. The CDR3 sequence is 12 residues long. V lost 8 bases to trimming and J lost 1 base, with 6 bases between them. CDR3 sequence: CASLRSNQPQHF. The CDR3 nucleotides read TGTGCCAGCCTCAGGAGCAATCAGCCCCAGCATTTT.

This sequence joins TRBV29-1 and TRBJ2-3, with 12 bases lining up with TRBD2. This CDR3 is built from 14 residues. V shed 7 bases, J shed 3 bases, and the junction held 5 bases outside the gene matches. CDR1 SQVTM and CDR2 ANQGSEA come from the germline V gene. CDR3 nucleotides: TGCAGCGATCTTACTAGCGGGAGGACAGATACGCAGTATTTT. This sequence encodes CSDLTSGRTDTQYF.

CDR3 nucleotides: TGTGCCAGCAGCACCTCCGGTTGGGGACTAGCGGGACTAGATACGCAGTATTTT. This translates into CASSTSGWGLAGLDTQYF. The rearrangement uses TRBV7-2 and TRBJ2-3; 13 nucleotides match TRBD2. Germline CDR1 reads SGHTA; CDR2 reads FQGNSA. This CDR3 has 18 residues. Losses at the gene ends were 5 bases for V and 5 bases for J; bases not matched to a gene: 13.

The chain recombines TRBV28 with TRBJ1-1, with 8 bases matching TRBD1. Trimming cost V 7 bases and J 2 bases; bases outside gene matches: 9. The CDR3 is 15 residues long. CDR1 and CDR2 (germline): MDHEN, SYDVKM. The CDR3 DNA reads as TGTGCCAGCATCCCTAGGGGGACAGGAAACACTGAAGCTTTCTTT. Its translation is CASIPRGTGNTEAFF.

CDR3 residues: CASSFPSGGQETQYF. DNA of the CDR3: TGTGCCAGCAGCTTCCCTAGCGGGGGCCAGGAGACCCAGTACTTC. J is TRBJ2-5 and V is TRBV5-4, with 10 bases lining up with TRBD2. The germline CDR1 and CDR2 sequences are SGHNT and YYREEE (reference sequence). V lost 2 bases, J lost 5 bases, and 6 bases stayed unmatched. There are 15 residues in the CDR3.

The gene calls are TRBV9 and TRBJ2-7, with TRBD2 matching over 12 bases. The CDR3 is 15 amino acids. V trimming: 2 bases; J trimming: 7 bases; junction bases outside the gene matches: 7. Germline CDR1 and CDR2: SGDLS and YYNGEE. This CDR3 is CASSVLAGGLGEQYF. CDR3 DNA: TGTGCCAGCAGCGTTCTAGCGGGGGGGCTGGGGGAGCAGTACTTC.

The V and J genes are TRBV11-3 and TRBJ1-5, with TRBD1 identical over 7 bases. The CDR3 totals 14 residues. V lost 10 bases, J lost 6 bases, and 12 bases stayed unmatched. Germline values: CDR1 SGHNT, CDR2 YENEEA. CDR3 in amino acids: CATLTGKWRQPQHF. DNA of the CDR3: TGTGCCACACTGACAGGGAAGTGGCGTCAGCCCCAGCATTTT.

The chain carries TRBV18 and TRBJ2-7; 7 nucleotides match TRBD1. The V segment lost 6 bases and the J segment 3 bases; nucleotides outside the gene matches: 14. The CDR3 totals 16 residues. Germline CDR1 reads KGHSH; CDR2 reads LQKENI. The CDR3 loop is CASSLTGPRRHYEQYF. DNA for the CDR3: TGTGCCAGCTCCCTGACAGGGCCACGTAGGCACTACGAGCAGTACTTC.

This chain joins TRBV18 and TRBJ1-1; tentatively, D is TRBD1 (6 bases). Germline CDR1 KGHSH, CDR2 LQKENI. Trimming removed 6 bases at V and 9 bases at J, with 14 bases between. The length of the CDR3 is 12 residues. The CDR3 is CASSPGHSQAFF. The CDR3 coding sequence is TGTGCCAGCTCGCCGGGACATTCCCAAGCTTTCTTT.

The rearrangement uses TRBV19 and TRBJ1-1, with no clear D. V was trimmed by 7 bases and J by 0 bases, leaving 12 bases between them. The CDR3 loop spans 14 amino acids. CDR1 and CDR2 (germline): LNHDA, SQIVND (reference sequence). The CDR3 is CASNVGRLNTEAFF. The CDR3 nucleotides read TGTGCCAGTAATGTCGGACGGCTGAACACTGAAGCTTTCTTT.

This clone came up a few times. The CDR3 protein is CASSSSGGASYEQYF. CDR3 coding DNA: TGTGCCAGCAGTTCTAGCGGGGGGGCCTCCTACGAGCAGTACTTC. The J gene is TRBJ2-7, the V gene TRBV2, with 12 nucleotides matching TRBD2. After removal of 5 bases from V and 0 bases from J, the junction contained 2 bases not matched to a gene. CDR1 and CDR2 (germline): SNHLY, FYNNEI. The CDR3 covers 15 residues.